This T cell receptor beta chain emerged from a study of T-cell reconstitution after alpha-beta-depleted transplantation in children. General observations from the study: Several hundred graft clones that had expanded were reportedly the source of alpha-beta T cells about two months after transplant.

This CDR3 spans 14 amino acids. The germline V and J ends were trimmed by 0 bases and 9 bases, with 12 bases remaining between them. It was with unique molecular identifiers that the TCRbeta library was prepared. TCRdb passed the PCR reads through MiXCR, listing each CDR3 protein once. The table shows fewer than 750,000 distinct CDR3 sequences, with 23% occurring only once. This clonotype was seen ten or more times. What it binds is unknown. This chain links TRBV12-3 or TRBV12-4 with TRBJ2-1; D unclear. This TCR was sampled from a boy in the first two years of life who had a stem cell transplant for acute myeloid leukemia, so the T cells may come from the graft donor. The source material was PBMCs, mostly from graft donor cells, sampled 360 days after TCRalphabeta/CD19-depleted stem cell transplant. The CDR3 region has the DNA TGTGCCAGCAGTTTAGCGTCGGGTGTTGTTGAGCAGTTCTTC. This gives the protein CASSLASGVVEQFF.